This T cell receptor (beta chain) comes out of a study of T cell repertoires in ileal Crohn's disease. Time point here: neoterminal ileum biopsy at postoperative endoscopy, about 6 months after surgery. The CDR3 has 16 residues. Germline values: CDR1 SGHAT, CDR2 FQDESV (reference sequence). V was clipped by 1 base and J by 2 bases, with 9 bases between them. Overall study findings and caveats: Mucosal expansions were suggested to be mainly CD8 T cells. The median delay to postoperative endoscopy was 6.9 months.

For this clone: Its antigen remains unknown.

Using immunoSEQ multiplex PCR, the repertoire was profiled, and TCRdb retains in-frame clones only, with some absent. In the table there are roughly 60,000 clones, approximately 91% of which are singletons. This chain uses TRBV11-1 with TRBJ2-6; D is uncertain. This receptor was obtained from an adult with Crohn's disease. The source material was ileal tissue. The CDR3 DNA reads as TGTGCCAGCAGCTTAGGCCACCGGGCTGGGGCCAACGTCCTGACTTTC. Protein: CASSLGHRAGANVLTF.